This T cell receptor beta chain is from a study of blood T cell repertoires in COVID-19. Study-level information: From the United States, Italy and Spain came samples of acute and convalescent COVID-19.

Between the trimmed V and J ends, which lost 6 bases and 4 bases, there was a span of 18 bases. The CDR3 sequence is 15 residues long. Germline V gene sequence: CDR1 LNHDA, CDR2 SQIVND (reference sequence). The protocol was immunoSEQ multiplex PCR, while the TCRdb copy is restricted to in-frame clones and leaves out a portion. The sample lists fewer than 200,000 clones; over 75% were seen once. The source material was peripheral blood. This chain uses TRBV19 with TRBJ2-5, with D possibly matching TRBD1 (5 bases). The receptor was isolated from a woman older than 75 with acute or convalescent COVID-19. The CDR3 region is CASSDTSGQGETQYF. CDR3 nucleotides: TGTGCCAGTAGCGATACCTCTGGCCAGGGAGAGACCCAGTACTTC.